These 6 T cell receptor beta chains were all obtained from the same sample, sequenced in a study of shared clonotypes between healthy human individuals. Profiled with immunoSEQ multiplex PCR; TCRdb holds only in-frame clones, not every one. The sample has approximately 530,000 clones; approximately 95% are singletons. Sequencing input: naive CD4+ T cells sorted from blood. Subset in this sample: CD45RA+ positively selected. These TCRs come from a woman in her 30s in good health.

This chain links TRBV11-2 with TRBJ2-7; tentative D call: TRBD2 (6 bases). This CDR3 has 16 residues. V gave up 5 bases and J gave up 3 bases, with 20 bases separating them. From germline, CDR1 is SGHAT and CDR2 FQNNGV. The CDR3 spells CASSDPGLPPLYEQYF. The CDR3 DNA follows: TGTGCCAGCAGCGACCCGGGACTCCCACCCCTCTACGAGCAGTACTTC.

V usage is TRBV28 and J usage is TRBJ2-7; D ambiguous. Germline V lookup: CDR1 MDHEN, CDR2 SYDVKM. Trimming stripped 7 bases from V and 3 bases from J, with 13 bases between. This CDR3 contains 13 residues. CDR3 coding DNA: TGTGCCAGCACCTACTATCTGGGCTACGAGCAGTACTTC. Translated, it gives CASTYYLGYEQYF.

V is TRBV7-2 and J is TRBJ2-2, with 11 nucleotides matching TRBD2. V gave up 6 bases and J gave up 9 bases; unmatched junction bases: 9. The CDR3 is made up of 15 amino acids. CDR1 and CDR2 from the germline V gene are SGHTA and FQGNSA. The chain's CDR3 is CASRPPSGRLWELFF. The CDR3 DNA follows: TGTGCCAGCAGGCCACCTAGCGGGAGGCTTTGGGAGCTGTTTTTT.

The chain uses TRBV28 and TRBJ1-5; 7 bases align to TRBD1. Germline V CDR1 and CDR2: MDHEN, SYDVKM. With V trimmed by 2 bases and J by 0 bases, 7 bases remained unmatched. This CDR3 contains 17 residues. The CDR3 DNA follows: TGTGCCAGCAGTTTACGGGCAGGGGGGGATAGCAATCAGCCCCAGCATTTT. This translates into CASSLRAGGDSNQPQHF.

The gene calls are TRBV28 and TRBJ1-2, with TRBD1 identical over 12 bases. Germline trimming cut 5 bases from V and 2 bases from J; bases unmatched to any gene: 6. Germline V gene lookup returns CDR1 MDHEN and CDR2 SYDVKM. CDR3 length: 16 residues. The CDR3, as DNA: TGTGCCAGCAGTCAAACCGGGACAGGGGGCAACTATGGCTACACCTTC. It encodes CASSQTGTGGNYGYTF.

Turning to this clone: Other DNA sequences in this specimen translate into the identical CDR3. The J gene is TRBJ2-7, the V gene TRBV28; D remains unclear. V shed 3 bases and J shed 3 bases, with 3 bases lying between them. The CDR3 extends over 11 amino acids. Germline values: CDR1 MDHEN, CDR2 SYDVKM. CDR3 sequence: CASSFFYEQYF. The DNA of the CDR3 is TGTGCCAGCAGTTTCTTCTACGAGCAGTACTTC.